The source of this T cell receptor beta chain is a study of control samples from healthy donors and cancer patients (dated by TCRdb to 2020 to 2022). Receptors were amplified or captured by the immunoSEQ multiplex PCR assay. The source is immuneACCESS, and TCRdb retained only in-frame sequences with V and J called. Part of the clones is not carried over; for the studies checked, unresolved V genes explain less than half of this, and the remainder is unexplained. Across this sample there are about 100,000 clones, with roughly 80% seen only once. 15% to 20% of the sample is held by the ten biggest clonotypes. After removal of 8 bases from V and 1 base from J, the junction retains 7 bases not matched to a gene. The CDR3 has 14 amino acids, counting the end cysteine and phenylalanine. The entry retains the CDR3 DNA only, 42 bases that are in frame from base 1. For CDR1 and CDR2, the germline V gene (reference sequence) lists MNHEY and SMNVEV.

Notes on this clone: There is no known antigen for this receptor. The input lacks base qualities; no much larger clone sits a single base away.

The chain is encoded by TRBV27 joined to TRBJ2-5; a stretch of 7 junction bases matches TRBD1. The material sequenced was blood. This sequence was found in a man aged 25 to 40 in good health. The CDR3 protein: CASGWTGFQETQYF. The DNA sequence is given as TGTGCCAGCGGCTGGACAGGCTTCCAAGAGACCCAGTACTTC.